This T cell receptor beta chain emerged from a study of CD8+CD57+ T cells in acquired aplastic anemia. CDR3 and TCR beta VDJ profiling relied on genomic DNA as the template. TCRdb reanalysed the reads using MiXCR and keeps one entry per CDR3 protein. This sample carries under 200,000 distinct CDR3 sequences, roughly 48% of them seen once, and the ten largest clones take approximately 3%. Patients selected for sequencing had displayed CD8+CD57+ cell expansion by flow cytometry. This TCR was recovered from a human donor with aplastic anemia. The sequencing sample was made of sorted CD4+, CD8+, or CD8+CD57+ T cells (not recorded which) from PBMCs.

The chain's CDR3 is CSANTGSDTEAFF. The CDR3 DNA reads TGCAGTGCAAACACAGGGTCCGACACTGAAGCTTTCTTT. The J gene is TRBJ1-1, the V gene TRBV20-1; perhaps TRBD1 as D (6 bases). The CDR3 consists of 13 residues. Trimming cost V 6 bases and J 3 bases, with 14 bases left between them. The germline V gene encodes CDR1 DFQATT and CDR2 SNEGSKA (reference sequence).